The T cell receptor beta chain under discussion was sequenced for a study of post-analysis software for immune sequencing data. Findings and caveats of the study: Among 4 or 5 TRBV segments more frequent in patients than controls were TRBV5-6, TRBV5-1 and TRBV20-1. Patients with multiple sclerosis recorded significantly lower normalized Chao1 diversity than controls, the study found.

V gave up 6 bases and J gave up 10 bases; unmatched junction bases: 6. CDR3 length: 12 residues. Researchers reported that TCR beta cDNA libraries carried unique molecular identifiers. In TCRdb, the PCR reads were re-called with MiXCR into one record per CDR3 protein. Altogether hundreds of thousands of distinct CDR3 sequences are present, roughly 27% being singletons, with the ten largest covering around 0.56%. A remark on this clonotype: Its antigen is still unknown.

What was sequenced was blood. This receptor was obtained from a girl between 5 and 17 years old with multiple sclerosis. The V and J genes are TRBV12-3 or TRBV12-4 and TRBJ2-1; 7 bases map to TRBD1. CDR3 nucleotide sequence: TGTGCCAGCAGCCGCGACAGGGTGGAGCAGTTCTTC. Its protein product is CASSRDRVEQFF.